These T cell receptor beta chains were read from a single sample in a study of blood T cell repertoires in COVID-19. Assay used: immunoSEQ multiplex PCR; TCRdb lists only in-frame clones, some missing. The data hold 200,000 to 300,000 clones, with approximately 80% observed a single time. Sequencing used peripheral blood. The receptors were sampled from a young man who had recovered from COVID-19. The CDR3 runs from the conserved cysteine through the conserved F or W. D genes are given only for firm matches. Where a row states a size, it is once, few, many or the class of an expanded clone; other rows omit it.

CDR3aa	CDR3nt	j_gene	v_gene	abundance	d_gene
CASSITGRASYGYTF	TGTGCCAGTAGTATTACAGGGCGGGCTTCTTATGGCTACACCTTC	TRBJ1-2	TRBV19	.	.
CASSEALRRPDGGTEAFF	TGTGCCAGCAGTGAAGCGCTTCGCCGGCCAGACGGCGGCACTGAAGCTTTCTTT	TRBJ1-1	TRBV2	.	.
CASSLDRDSTDTQYF	TGTGCCAGCAGCCTGGACAGGGACAGCACAGATACGCAGTATTTT	TRBJ2-3	TRBV5-4	.	TRBD1
CASSLTGAGGYEQYF	TGTGCCAGCAGCTTGACCGGAGCGGGCGGCTACGAGCAGTACTTC	TRBJ2-7	TRBV5-6	.	.
CASSTQGSYGYTF	TGTGCCAGTAGTACACAGGGATCCTATGGCTACACCTTC	TRBJ1-2	TRBV19	once	.
CASSAQSNSPLHF	TGTGCCAGCAGCGCGCAATCTAATTCACCCCTCCACTTT	TRBJ1-6	TRBV6-6	once	.
CASRPESQSAEAFF	TGCGCCAGCAGACCCGAATCCCAGAGCGCTGAAGCTTTCTTT	TRBJ1-1	TRBV5-1	many	.
CASSHTDRGRNNEQFF	TGTGCCAGCAGCCATACCGACAGGGGGCGTAACAATGAGCAGTTCTTC	TRBJ2-1	TRBV4-2	.	TRBD1
CASSLGQGVSPLHF	TGTGCCAGTAGTCTCGGACAGGGAGTGTCACCCCTCCACTTT	TRBJ1-6	TRBV19	.	TRBD1
CASSEGTADGNEQFF	TGTGCCAGCAGCGAAGGGACAGCCGATGGCAATGAGCAGTTCTTC	TRBJ2-1	TRBV11-3	.	TRBD1
CASSFPGGGYTF	TGTGCCAGCAGCTTTCCCGGGGGAGGCTACACCTTC	TRBJ1-2	TRBV7-3	.	.
CASSNSNQPQHF	TGTGCCAGCAGTAATAGCAATCAGCCCCAGCATTTT	TRBJ1-5	TRBV7-9	.	.
CASSPRLADTYNEQFF	TGTGCCAGCAGCCCCAGACTAGCGGATACCTACAATGAGCAGTTCTTC	TRBJ2-1	TRBV4-2	.	TRBD2
CASSEEAHPNTEAFF	TGCGCCAGCAGCGAGGAGGCTCACCCGAACACTGAAGCTTTCTTT	TRBJ1-1	TRBV4-1	.	.
CASSLWGGPENNEQFF	TGTGCCAGCAGCTTATGGGGGGGCCCGGAAAACAATGAGCAGTTCTTC	TRBJ2-1	TRBV13	.	.
CASRDREGANVLTF	TGTGCCTCCCGGGACAGGGAAGGGGCCAACGTCCTGACTTTC	TRBJ2-6	TRBV19	.	TRBD1
CASSRRGAGSYEQYF	TGCGCCAGCAGCCGCCGGGGGGCGGGCTCCTACGAGCAGTACTTC	TRBJ2-7	TRBV4-1	once	.
CASSTYRVERTEAFF	TGTGCCAGCAGCACATACAGGGTAGAGAGGACTGAAGCTTTCTTT	TRBJ1-1	TRBV11-2	.	.
CASSQEFGARGIPNSPLHF	TGTGCCAGCAGCCAAGAATTCGGGGCCCGGGGGATCCCTAATTCACCCCTCCACTTT	TRBJ1-6	TRBV3-1/TRBV3-2	.	.
CASSSTGQGGGYTF	TGTGCCAGCAGTTCCACCGGACAGGGCGGAGGCTACACCTTC	TRBJ1-2	TRBV6-5	once	TRBD1
CATTEGGPPNQPQHF	TGTGCCACCACGGAGGGAGGGCCGCCTAATCAGCCCCAGCATTTT	TRBJ1-5	TRBV2	.	.
CASSLTGPTGELFF	TGTGCCAGCAGCTTGACAGGTCCCACCGGGGAGCTGTTTTTT	TRBJ2-2	TRBV7-2	.	.
CASSFKRGEDTQYF	TGTGCCAGCAGTTTCAAGCGGGGGGAAGATACGCAGTATTTT	TRBJ2-3	TRBV27	.	TRBD2
CSVGQGDQPQHF	TGCAGCGTTGGTCAGGGGGATCAGCCCCAGCATTTT	TRBJ1-5	TRBV29-1	.	TRBD1
CASSATADTNTEAFF	TGTGCCAGCTCAGCCACCGCAGACACGAACACTGAAGCTTTCTTT	TRBJ1-1	TRBV18	.	.
CASSRDGRGPQHF	TGTGCCAGCAGCCGGGATGGTCGTGGGCCCCAGCATTTT	TRBJ1-5	TRBV9	.	.
CASRAGAPHEQYF	TGTGCCAGCAGGGCAGGGGCCCCCCACGAGCAGTACTTC	TRBJ2-7	TRBV2	.	.
CASMDRASEKLFF	TGTGCCAGTATGGACAGGGCCTCTGAAAAACTGTTTTTT	TRBJ1-4	TRBV19	.	TRBD1
CASSLRGGPLLGYTF	TGCGCCAGCAGCCTCCGCGGGGGGCCTCTATTGGGCTACACCTTC	TRBJ1-2	TRBV4-1	.	.
CAINPTSGGVDTQYF	TGTGCCATCAATCCGACTAGCGGGGGGGTAGATACGCAGTATTTT	TRBJ2-3	TRBV10-3	.	TRBD2
CASSQAGQQPFSGNTIYF	TGTGCCAGCAGCCAAGCGGGACAGCAACCGTTCTCTGGAAACACCATATATTTT	TRBJ1-3	TRBV4-2	.	TRBD1
CASSERDGLAHYNEQFF	TGCGCCAGCAGTGAGAGAGACGGGCTAGCGCACTACAATGAGCAGTTCTTC	TRBJ2-1	TRBV10-2	.	.
CASTDGTGKETQYF	TGTGCCAGCACCGACGGGACAGGGAAAGAGACCCAGTACTTC	TRBJ2-5	TRBV28	.	TRBD1
CASSELDRGGYTF	TGTGCCAGCAGTGAATTGGACAGGGGCGGCTACACCTTC	TRBJ1-2	TRBV12-3/TRBV12-4	once	TRBD1
CASSQAGQAGNQPQHF	TGTGCCAGCAGCCAAGCCGGACAGGCAGGCAATCAGCCCCAGCATTTT	TRBJ1-5	TRBV3-1/TRBV3-2	.	TRBD1
CASRFGGGHNEQFF	TGTGCCAGCAGATTCGGTGGGGGCCACAATGAGCAGTTCTTC	TRBJ2-1	TRBV7-2	.	.
CASSFSLLAGGLNEQFF	TGTGCCAGCAGCTTTAGTCTGCTAGCGGGGGGGCTAAATGAGCAGTTCTTC	TRBJ2-1	TRBV5-4	.	TRBD2
CASRQGAREKLFF	TGTGCCAGCAGGCAGGGGGCTCGCGAAAAACTGTTTTTT	TRBJ1-4	TRBV12-3/TRBV12-4	once	TRBD1
CASNIQGLNTGELFF	TGTGCCAGCAACATACAGGGGTTGAACACCGGGGAGCTGTTTTTT	TRBJ2-2	TRBV2	.	TRBD1
CASSVHGADTGELFF	TGTGCCAGCAGCGTGCATGGGGCTGACACCGGGGAGCTGTTTTTT	TRBJ2-2	TRBV9	.	.
CASSEVWLESGNTIYF	TGTGCCAGCAGTGAAGTTTGGCTTGAATCTGGAAACACCATATATTTT	TRBJ1-3	TRBV2	.	.
CATSDRGLAGTNEQFF	TGTGCCACCAGTGATCGGGGACTAGCGGGGACCAATGAGCAGTTCTTC	TRBJ2-1	TRBV24-1	.	TRBD2
CASSPSPGTEVYGYTF	TGTGCCAGCAGCCCGAGTCCCGGGACAGAAGTCTATGGCTACACCTTC	TRBJ1-2	TRBV4-2	.	TRBD1
CASSEKGVKGHHGEQFF	TGTGCCAGCAGTGAAAAAGGGGTGAAAGGGCACCACGGGGAGCAGTTCTTC	TRBJ2-1	TRBV25-1	.	.
CASRRGPSGEKLFF	TGTGCCAGCAGGAGGGGGCCCTCTGGGGAAAAACTGTTTTTT	TRBJ1-4	TRBV5-4	.	TRBD1
CASSQDRDRSSYNEQFF	TGCGCCAGCAGCCAAGATAGGGACAGAAGCTCCTACAATGAGCAGTTCTTC	TRBJ2-1	TRBV4-1	.	TRBD1
CASSYAGRNYGYTF	TGTGCCAGCAGTTACGCAGGGAGGAACTATGGCTACACCTTC	TRBJ1-2	TRBV6-5	.	.
CASSPGDRGGNTIYF	TGTGCCAGCAGCCCTGGGGACAGGGGAGGAAACACCATATATTTT	TRBJ1-3	TRBV28	few	TRBD1
CASSYVKNTEAFF	TGTGCCAGCAGTTACGTTAAGAACACTGAAGCTTTCTTT	TRBJ1-1	TRBV6-5	.	.
CASSSFGGISYEQYF	TGTGCCAGCAGCTCGTTTGGGGGGATCTCCTACGAGCAGTACTTC	TRBJ2-7	TRBV5-4	.	.